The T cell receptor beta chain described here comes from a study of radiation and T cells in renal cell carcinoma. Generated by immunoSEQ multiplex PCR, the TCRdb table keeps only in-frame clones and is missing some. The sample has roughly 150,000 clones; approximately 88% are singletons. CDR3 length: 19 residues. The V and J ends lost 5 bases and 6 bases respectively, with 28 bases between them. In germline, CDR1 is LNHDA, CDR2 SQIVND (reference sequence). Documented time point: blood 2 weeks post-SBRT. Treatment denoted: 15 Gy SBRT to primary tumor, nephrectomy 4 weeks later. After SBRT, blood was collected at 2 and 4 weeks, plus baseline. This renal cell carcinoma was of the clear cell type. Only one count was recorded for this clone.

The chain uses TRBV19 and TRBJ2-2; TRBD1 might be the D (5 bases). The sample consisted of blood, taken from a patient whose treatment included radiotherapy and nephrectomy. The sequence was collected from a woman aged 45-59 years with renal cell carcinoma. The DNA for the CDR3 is TGTGCCAGTAGTTCCCTGGCGGTATTGGGGCCAAGGGGCGCCGGGGAGCTGTTTTTT. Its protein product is CASSSLAVLGPRGAGELFF.